These 28 T cell receptor beta chains originate from one sample sequenced in a study of shared clonotypes between healthy human individuals. Selected positively for CCR7 and CD45RO-negative, naive CD8 cells excluded terminally differentiated effector memory CD45RA+ cells. Profiled with immunoSEQ multiplex PCR; TCRdb holds only in-frame clones, not every one. The table has around 2,000,000 clones, about 95% seen once. Input material: naive CD8+ T cells sorted from blood. Every receptor here comes from a man between 18 and 35 years old in good health.

In regard to this clone: This CDR3 is also generated by other DNA sequences in the sample. The V gene is TRBV4-1, the J gene TRBJ2-5, with D hard to call. The germline V gene encodes CDR1 MGHRA and CDR2 YSYEKL. This CDR3 comprises 13 residues. Trimming removed 5 bases from V and 1 base from J, with 8 bases in between. The CDR3 protein is CASSYRVQETQYF. DNA of the CDR3: TGCGCCAGCAGCTACCGGGTCCAAGAGACCCAGTACTTC.

The rearrangement joins TRBV4-1 to TRBJ1-3; no clear D gene. The V end was cut by 0 bases, the J end by 4 bases, with 16 bases between. The CDR3 loop spans 17 amino acids. Per the germline V gene, CDR1 is MGHRA and CDR2 is YSYEKL. The CDR3 loop reads CASSQDGLRAEGNTIYF. The CDR3 DNA reads TGCGCCAGCAGCCAAGATGGGCTAAGGGCGGAAGGAAACACCATATATTTT.

The chain uses TRBV11-2 and TRBJ2-7, with a tentative D call TRBD2 (7 bases). The V gene lost 1 base and the J gene lost 6 bases, with 22 bases spanning the gap. The CDR3 has 17 amino acids. Germline-derived CDR1 and CDR2 are SGHAT and FQNNGV. This CDR3 is CASSLGQEGGPPREQYF. CDR3 DNA sequence: TGTGCCAGCAGCTTAGGTCAAGAGGGGGGGCCCCCTCGCGAGCAGTACTTC.

The J gene is TRBJ1-1, the V gene TRBV10-3; D remains ambiguous. V was shortened by 8 bases and J by 5 bases, with 15 bases between the two germline ends. Germline CDR1 reads ENHRY; CDR2 reads SYGVKD. The CDR3 runs 13 residues. CDR3 loop: CAIRGGEGTEAFF. The CDR3 DNA follows: TGTGCCATCCGGGGTGGGGAAGGGACTGAAGCTTTCTTT.

This chain uses TRBV28 with TRBJ2-2; D may match TRBD1 or TRBD2 (6 bases each). Germline V lookup: CDR1 MDHEN, CDR2 SYDVKM. CDR3 length: 15 amino acids. V was shortened by 2 bases and J by 3 bases, with 10 bases between the two germline ends. As DNA, the CDR3 is TGTGCCAGCAGTTTAGAGAGGGGGGACACCGGGGAGCTGTTTTTT. Translating it yields CASSLERGDTGELFF.

V is TRBV5-6 and J is TRBJ2-7; D gene uncertain. V was pared by 2 bases and J by 7 bases, with 7 bases between. Germline V lookup: CDR1 SGHDT, CDR2 YYEEEE. The CDR3 covers 11 residues. CDR3 coding DNA: TGTGCCAGCAGCTTTGGTCGGGAGCAGTACTTC. Translation gives CASSFGREQYF.

This chain's CDR3 is CASSLGRGHYEQYF. The CDR3 DNA reads as TGTGCCAGCTCCCTCGGGAGGGGGCACTACGAGCAGTACTTC. V and J are TRBV18 and TRBJ2-5; possibly TRBD2 for D (8 bases). Matching the DNA end better, TRBJ2-7 makes the J call doubtful. The CDR3 contains 14 residues. Germline values: CDR1 KGHSH, CDR2 LQKENI.

Turning to this clone: Different DNA sequences within this sample yield the same CDR3. The chain links TRBV4-1 to TRBJ2-2; D is perhaps TRBD1 (6 bases). Germline CDR1 and CDR2: MGHRA and YSYEKL. This CDR3 spans 15 amino acids. The V end was cut by 1 base, the J end by 4 bases, with 10 bases between. The CDR3 region has the DNA TGCGCCAGCAGCCAAGTACAGGGTGGCACCGGGGAGCTGTTTTTT. This encodes CASSQVQGGTGELFF.

The chain is built from TRBV7-9 and TRBJ1-6; no clear D. Germline lookup yields CDR1 SEHNR and CDR2 FQNEAQ (reference sequence). V lost 4 bases and J lost 7, with 8 bases in between. The CDR3 spans 13 residues. The CDR3 sequence is CASSSLMNSPLHF. The DNA for the CDR3 is TGTGCCAGCAGCTCCCTCATGAATTCACCCCTCCACTTT.

This clone was recorded only once. The chain has TRBV5-6 and TRBJ1-5, with D possibly matching TRBD1 (6 bases). V was trimmed by 2 bases and J by 4 bases, leaving 13 bases between them. The V gene's germline CDR1 is SGHDT and CDR2 YYEEEE. The CDR3 runs 15 residues. DNA for the CDR3: TGTGCCAGCAGCTTTGGTGGGCAGGGGAATCAGCCCCAGCATTTT. This gives the protein CASSFGGQGNQPQHF.

This clone was detected a few times. This chain connects TRBV19 to TRBJ2-2; D unresolved. The CDR3 has 16 residues. V shed 1 base and J shed 3 bases, with 12 bases lying between them. CDR1 is LNHDA, CDR2 SQIVND, per germline (reference sequence). CDR3 coding DNA: TGTGCCAGTAGTATAGCTGCCAGCGCCTACACCGGGGAGCTGTTTTTT. Protein: CASSIAASAYTGELFF.

The gene calls are TRBV6-5 and TRBJ2-7, with D uncertain. This CDR3 region has 13 residues. V lost 3 bases and J 5 bases, leaving 11 bases between the germline ends. CDR1 is MNHEY and CDR2 is SVGAGI in the germline V gene. In DNA, the CDR3 is TGTGCCAGCAGTTATTATGGAGAGAACGAGCAGTACTTC. This encodes CASSYYGENEQYF.

The J gene is TRBJ2-3, the V gene TRBV13; no definite D call. V was pared by 1 base and J by 2 bases, with 10 bases between. CDR1 is PRHDT, CDR2 FYEKMQ, per germline (reference sequence). There are 15 residues in the CDR3. In nucleotides, the CDR3 is TGTGCCAGCAGCTTAGCGAAGGGCTACACAGATACGCAGTATTTT. Translation gives CASSLAKGYTDTQYF.

This clone has just one count. The sample holds other DNA sequences that translate to the same CDR3. The V call is TRBV6-5, the J call TRBJ1-2, with a tentative D call TRBD1 (5 bases). Trimming took off 2 bases at V and 5 bases at J, with 12 bases between the two ends. Germline values: CDR1 MNHEY, CDR2 SVGAGI. The CDR3 consists of 14 residues. DNA for the CDR3: TGTGCCAGCAGTTACGGGGCAGGGTCTTATGGCTACACCTTC. Translating it yields CASSYGAGSYGYTF.

V is TRBV7-9 and J is TRBJ2-7; the D gene is possibly TRBD2 (6 bases). Trimming took 6 bases from V and 3 from J, leaving 21 bases between them. CDR1 and CDR2 from the germline V gene are SEHNR and FQNEAQ (reference sequence). The CDR3 sequence is 16 residues long. The CDR3 bases are TGTGCCAGCAGTTTCCCGGAGGGAGGCAACCTCTACGAGCAGTACTTC. It encodes CASSFPEGGNLYEQYF.

This clone came up a few times. This rearrangement joins TRBV5-6 to TRBJ2-1; D is undetermined. Germline-derived CDR1 and CDR2 are SGHDT and YYEEEE. Trimming took 3 bases from V and 10 from J, leaving 11 bases between them. The CDR3 runs to 12 residues. Here the CDR3 DNA reads TGTGCCAGCAGCTCGGTGGGAAGCGAGCAGTTCTTC. Amino acids: CASSSVGSEQFF.

This clone was observed a handful of times. This chain uses TRBV6-5 with TRBJ2-7; 14 bases are shared with TRBD2. V shed 4 bases and J 6 bases; nucleotides not matched to a gene: 5. Looked up from germline, CDR1 is MNHEY and CDR2 is SVGAGI. The CDR3 loop spans 15 amino acids. The CDR3, as DNA: TGTGCCAGCAGTTTGGGGACTAGCGGGAGTGGCGAGCAGTACTTC. It is translated as CASSLGTSGSGEQYF.

The chain uses TRBV2 and TRBJ2-3; TRBD2 aligns across 7 bases. Germline-derived CDR1 and CDR2 are SNHLY and FYNNEI. This CDR3 has 16 residues. Trimming took 1 base from V and 6 from J; bases not matched to a gene: 10. The CDR3 sequence is CASSEVAGVPLDTQYF. The CDR3 nucleotides read TGTGCCAGCAGTGAAGTCGCGGGAGTACCTTTGGATACGCAGTATTTT. Supplemented by reference TRBV2 and TRBJ2-3, the full variable domain reads EPEVTQTPSHQVTQMGQEVILRCVPISNHLYFYWYRQILGQKVEFLVSFYNNEISEKSEIFDDQFSVERPDGSNFTLKIRSTKLEDSAMYFCASSEVAGVPLDTQYFGPGTRLTVL.

The rearrangement uses TRBV4-1 and TRBJ2-1; tentatively, D is TRBD2 (6 bases). V was trimmed by 4 bases and J by 4 bases, leaving 17 bases between them. Germline CDR1 MGHRA, CDR2 YSYEKL. The CDR3 covers 16 residues. The CDR3 loop reads CASSLSPGLAYNEQFF. CDR3 nucleotide sequence: TGCGCCAGCAGCCTTTCCCCGGGACTTGCATACAATGAGCAGTTCTTC.

A remark on this clone: The CDR3 carries no conserved terminal phenylalanine or tryptophan, so it likely arises from a read error. It is unclear where the CDR3 begins or ends on the DNA, so no DNA is shown, and the CDR3 is as TCRdb lists it. The CDR3 sequence is CASRSGSRL. The V call is TRBV12-2, the J call TRBJ2-7; TRBD2 is taken as the D call from the table, unchecked against the DNA. TRBV12-2 is a pseudogene segment. The CDR3 numbers 9 amino acids, ends counted.

This chain connects TRBV4-1 to TRBJ1-1; D is perhaps TRBD1 (5 bases). The CDR3 spans 15 residues. Trimming cost V 4 bases and J 1 base, with 13 bases left between them. Looked up from germline, CDR1 is MGHRA and CDR2 is YSYEKL. The CDR3, as DNA: TGCGCCAGCAGCCCTGGGGCCTCTTCGAACACTGAAGCTTTCTTT. Translated, it gives CASSPGASSNTEAFF.

The chain is built from TRBV5-3 and TRBJ2-7, with 9 positions matching TRBD1. TRBV5-3 is recorded as an ORF, its role being uncertain. The CDR3 spans 16 residues. V lost 4 bases, J lost 2 bases, and 10 bases stayed unmatched. CDR3 region: CARSPIRDRVTYEQYF. CDR3 nucleotide sequence: TGTGCCAGAAGCCCTATCCGGGACAGGGTGACCTACGAGCAGTACTTC.

This chain uses TRBV7-9 with TRBJ1-5; maybe TRBD1 (5 bases). This CDR3 spans 14 amino acids. The germline V gene encodes CDR1 SEHNR and CDR2 FQNEAQ (reference sequence). With 5 bases removed from V and 4 bases from J, the gap between germline ends came to 12 bases. The CDR3 DNA sequence: TGTGCCAGCAGCGCTCCGGGACTAAATCAGCCCCAGCATTTT. Translating it yields CASSAPGLNQPQHF.

This clone was observed once. This chain connects TRBV9 to TRBJ2-7; the D gene could be TRBD1 or TRBD2 (5 bases each). The V gene lost 0 bases and the J gene lost 1 base, with 11 bases spanning the gap. Per the germline V gene, CDR1 is SGDLS and CDR2 is YYNGEE. There are 15 residues in the CDR3. As DNA, the CDR3 is TGTGCCAGCAGCGTAGGAGGGGTCTGGTCCTACGAGCAGTACTTC. It translates to CASSVGGVWSYEQYF.

The chain has TRBV7-9 and TRBJ2-3, with 7 bases aligning to TRBD1. This CDR3 is built from 17 residues. Per the germline V gene, CDR1 is SEHNR and CDR2 is FQNEAQ (reference sequence). The ends lost 5 bases at V and 0 bases at J; junction bases unmatched: 11. Here the CDR3 DNA reads TGTGCCAGCAGCATCGGGACAGAGGGGCCTAGCACAGATACGCAGTATTTT. It is translated as CASSIGTEGPSTDTQYF.

CDR3 residues: CASSGGAAYNEQFF. CDR3 sequence (DNA): TGCGCCAGCAGCGGTGGGGCAGCCTACAATGAGCAGTTCTTC. The chain employs TRBV4-1 and TRBJ2-1, with a possible D match to TRBD1 (5 bases). Trimming shortened V by 5 bases and J by 2 bases, and 10 bases separated the two germline ends. The CDR3 covers 14 residues. The V gene's germline CDR1 is MGHRA and CDR2 YSYEKL.

The chain links TRBV6-1 to TRBJ2-1; D not resolved. Deletions cut 2 bases from V and 6 bases from J, with 8 bases between. This CDR3 is built from 13 residues. Germline-derived CDR1 and CDR2 are MNHNS and SASEGT. The CDR3 reads CASSESRGNEQFF. CDR3 in DNA: TGTGCCAGCAGTGAAAGCAGAGGCAATGAGCAGTTCTTC.

The genes are TRBV19 and TRBJ1-3, with D hard to call. The CDR3 has 12 residues. In germline, CDR1 is LNHDA, CDR2 SQIVND (reference sequence). Trimming pared 8 bases from V and 1 base from J, leaving 6 bases between. The CDR3 reads CASAQSGNTIYF. The CDR3 nucleotides read TGTGCCAGTGCCCAGTCTGGAAACACCATATATTTT.